What follows are 18 T cell receptor beta chains derived from one specimen sequenced in a study of T cell responses to AZD1222 COVID-19 vaccine. Libraries were prepared by immunoSEQ multiplex PCR; TCRdb keeps only in-frame clonotypes and omits some of them. The sample consists of just over 90,000 clones, 80% to 90% of them appearing once. The sample here was peripheral blood, taken 28 days after the second AZD1222 dose. The receptor set was obtained from an adult who received the AZD1222 COVID-19 vaccine.

J is TRBJ2-6 and V is TRBV2, with D unresolved. Germline V CDR1 and CDR2: SNHLY, FYNNEI. This CDR3 has 14 residues. V dropped 6 bases and J dropped 0 bases, with 6 bases sitting between them. CDR3 protein: CASRPVSGANVLTF. The CDR3, as DNA: TGTGCCAGCAGACCGGTCTCTGGGGCCAACGTCCTGACTTTC.

The genes are TRBV3-1 (or the pseudogene TRBV3-2) and TRBJ1-6; the match to TRBD1 covers 7 bases. Trimming removed 1 base from V and 6 bases from J; junction bases left unmatched: 0. The CDR3 covers 14 residues. Germline V gene lookup returns CDR1 LGHDT and CDR2 YNNKEL (reference sequence). CDR3: CASSQGDSNSPLHF. CDR3 sequence (DNA): TGTGCCAGCAGCCAAGGGGACAGTAATTCACCCCTCCACTTT.

This clone was observed a few times. This chain uses TRBV27 with TRBJ2-6, with D unclear. The germline V gene encodes CDR1 MNHEY and CDR2 SMNVEV (reference sequence). This CDR3 is 13 amino acids long. Between the trimmed V and J ends, which lost 3 bases and 0 bases, there was a span of 0 bases. CDR3 DNA: TGTGCCAGCAGTTTCTCTGGGGCCAACGTCCTGACTTTC. Translated, it gives CASSFSGANVLTF. Combining the CDR3 with reference TRBV27 and TRBJ2-6 gives the whole variable domain EAQVTQNPRYLITVTGKKLTVTCSQNMNHEYMSWYRQDPGLGLRQIYYSMNVEVTDKGDVPEGYKVSRKEKRNFPLILESPSPNQTSLYFCASSFSGANVLTFGAGSRLTVL.

CDR3 nucleotides: TGTGCCGGGCAATCTGGACAGGAAATAGGGGGCTACACCTTC. This translates into CAGQSGQEIGGYTF. The chain recombines TRBV6-5 with TRBJ1-2; 7 bases align to TRBD1. V was clipped by 11 bases and J by 8 bases; unmatched bases: 17. Germline V gene sequence: CDR1 MNHEY, CDR2 SVGAGI. The CDR3 contains 14 residues.

The genes are TRBV7-9 and TRBJ1-4, with TRBD1 matching over 9 bases. V dropped 5 bases and J dropped 6; count of bases not matched to a gene: 7. Germline assignment: CDR1 SEHNR and CDR2 FQNEAQ (reference sequence). This CDR3 has 15 amino acids. This CDR3 reads CASSLDRGMDEKLFF. In DNA form, the CDR3 reads TGTGCCAGCAGCCTGGACAGGGGAATGGATGAAAAACTGTTTTTT.

V gene TRBV20-1 combines with J gene TRBJ1-1; tentatively, D is TRBD1 (5 bases). Trimming removed 7 bases at V and 1 base at J, with 7 bases between. Germline V gives CDR1 DFQATT, CDR2 SNEGSKA (reference sequence). This CDR3 comprises 11 residues. The CDR3 spells CSGGKNTEAFF. In DNA form, the CDR3 reads TGCAGTGGGGGGAAGAACACTGAAGCTTTCTTT.

This clone has only one observation. The chain couples TRBV11-2 to TRBJ1-2, with D unclear. V lost 1 base and J 4 bases, leaving 13 bases between the germline ends. Per germline, CDR1 SGHAT and CDR2 FQNNGV. The length of the CDR3 is 15 residues. The CDR3 DNA reads as TGTGCCAGCAGCTTAGCAGGACGCCCGCGCTATGGCTACACCTTC. Protein product: CASSLAGRPRYGYTF.

The CDR3 region has the DNA TGTGCCAGCAGTGACCGGGACCGTGATAGCAATCAGCCCCAGCATTTT. This gives the protein CASSDRDRDSNQPQHF. The chain couples TRBV6-1 to TRBJ1-5; the D gene is possibly TRBD1 (5 bases). Per germline, CDR1 MNHNS and CDR2 SASEGT. This CDR3 has 16 amino acids. With 3 bases removed from V and 0 bases from J, the gap between germline ends came to 12 bases.

The rearrangement links TRBV7-8 to TRBJ2-5; TRBD2 agrees at 9 bases. Germline CDR1 SGHVS, CDR2 FQNEAQ. Trimming cost V 5 bases and J 6 bases; bases outside gene matches: 10. The CDR3 length is 15 residues. CDR3 in DNA: TGTGCCAGCAGCCTACCCGGGACTAGCAGGAAGACCCAGTACTTC. Its translation: CASSLPGTSRKTQYF.

The chain has TRBV2 and TRBJ2-2; D gene unclear. Germline loops: CDR1 SNHLY, CDR2 FYNNEI. The V end lost 7 bases, the J end lost 0 bases, and 12 bases lay between the germline ends. The length of the CDR3 is 15 residues. CDR3 DNA sequence: TGTGCCAGCACCTTGGGTTACGCGAACACCGGGGAGCTGTTTTTT. It yields the protein CASTLGYANTGELFF.

The chain has TRBV2 and TRBJ2-3, with TRBD1 matching over 9 bases. CDR3 length: 14 residues. Germline CDR1 and CDR2: SNHLY and FYNNEI. V lost 8 bases and J lost 2; bases outside the gene matches: 5. CDR3 amino acids: CASGGQGLTDTQYF. CDR3 nucleotide sequence: TGTGCCAGCGGGGGACAGGGCCTCACAGATACGCAGTATTTT.

The J gene is TRBJ2-7, the V gene TRBV5-4, with TRBD2 identical over 11 bases. Looked up from germline, CDR1 is SGHNT and CDR2 is YYREEE (reference sequence). CDR3 length: 15 residues. V was pared by 2 bases and J by 5 bases, with 6 bases of the junction left unmatched. CDR3 loop: CASSFSSGRINEQYF. The CDR3 DNA reads as TGTGCCAGCAGCTTTTCTAGCGGGAGGATCAACGAGCAGTACTTC.

Regarding this clone: Additional DNA sequences in this sample encode the identical CDR3. The V gene is TRBV20-1, the J gene TRBJ2-1; no reliable D call. CDR3 length equals 11 residues. CDR1 is DFQATT and CDR2 is SNEGSKA in the germline V gene (reference sequence). Trimming left V 3 bases short and J 2 bases short, with 2 bases between. The CDR3 DNA follows: TGCAGTGCTAGGGCCTACAATGAGCAGTTCTTC. Protein product: CSARAYNEQFF.

The chain has TRBV2 and TRBJ1-1; tentatively, D is TRBD1 (5 bases). The V end lost 7 bases, the J end lost 3 bases, and 15 bases lay between the germline ends. The germline V gene encodes CDR1 SNHLY and CDR2 FYNNEI. The CDR3 is 14 residues long. In nucleotides, the CDR3 is TGTGCCAGCACCAAAGAGGGGTATGACACTGAAGCTTTCTTT. Its translation: CASTKEGYDTEAFF.

This clone has a single count. The chain has TRBV15 and TRBJ1-1, with D perhaps matching TRBD1 (6 bases). CDR3 length: 13 residues. V shed 3 bases and J shed 4 bases, with 9 bases lying between them. Germline V CDR1 and CDR2: LNHNV, YYDKDF (reference sequence). The chain's CDR3 is CATSRGGRTEAFF. Here the CDR3 DNA reads TGTGCCACCAGCAGGGGGGGGCGCACTGAAGCTTTCTTT.

This clone is medium-sized (0.01 to 0.1%) in the sample. The rearrangement uses TRBV6-5 and TRBJ1-1; D perhaps matches TRBD1 (6 bases). CDR1 and CDR2 (germline): MNHEY, SVGAGI. The V and J ends lost 2 bases and 1 base respectively, with 14 bases between them. This CDR3 contains 16 residues. The CDR3 nucleotides read TGTGCCAGCAGTTACGACCCCGGGACAACGAACACTGAAGCTTTCTTT. It is translated as CASSYDPGTTNTEAFF.

The rearrangement joins TRBV4-3 to TRBJ1-4; D may be TRBD1 (5 bases). CDR3 length: 14 residues. Trimming removed 6 bases from V and 7 bases from J, with 15 bases in between. CDR1 and CDR2 from the germline V gene are LGHNA and YSLEER. The CDR3 reads CASRLEGTGEKLFF. The CDR3 region has the DNA TGCGCCAGCAGGCTAGAAGGGACGGGTGAAAAACTGTTTTTT.

The chain joins TRBV9 to TRBJ1-1; perhaps TRBD1 as D (5 bases). Between the trimmed V and J ends, which lost 1 base and 7 bases, there was a span of 8 bases. The germline V gene has CDR1 SGDLS and CDR2 YYNGEE. The CDR3 is 12 residues long. Here the CDR3 DNA reads TGTGCCAGCAGCGTACGGGGCGGTGAAGCTTTCTTT. This sequence encodes CASSVRGGEAFF.